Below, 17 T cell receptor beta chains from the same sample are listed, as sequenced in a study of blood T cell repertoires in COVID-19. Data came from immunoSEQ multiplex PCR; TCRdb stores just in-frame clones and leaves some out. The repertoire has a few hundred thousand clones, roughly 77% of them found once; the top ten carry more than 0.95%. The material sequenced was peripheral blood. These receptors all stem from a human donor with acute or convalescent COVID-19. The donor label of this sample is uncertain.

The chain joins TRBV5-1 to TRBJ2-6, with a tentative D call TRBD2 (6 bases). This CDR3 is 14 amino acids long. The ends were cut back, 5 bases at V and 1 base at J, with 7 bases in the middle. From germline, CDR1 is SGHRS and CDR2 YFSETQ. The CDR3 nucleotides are TGCGCCAGCAGGGCGGGGTCTGGGGCCAACGTCCTGACTTTC. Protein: CASRAGSGANVLTF.

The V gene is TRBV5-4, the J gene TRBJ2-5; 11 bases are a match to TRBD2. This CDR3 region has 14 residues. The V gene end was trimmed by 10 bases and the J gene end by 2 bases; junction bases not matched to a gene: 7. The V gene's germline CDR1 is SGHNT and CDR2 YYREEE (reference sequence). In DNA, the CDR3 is TGTGCCGACGGGACTAGCGGAGTTCAAGAGACCCAGTACTTC. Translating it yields CADGTSGVQETQYF. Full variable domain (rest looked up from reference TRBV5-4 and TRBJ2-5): ETGVTQSPTHLIKTRGQQVTLRCSSQSGHNTVSWYQQALGQGPQFIFQYYREEENGRGNFPPRFSGLQFPNYSSELNVNALELDDSALYLCADGTSGVQETQYFGPGTRLLVL.

The CDR3 region is CASSLQGARGYTF. Written as DNA, the CDR3 is TGTGCCAGCAGCTTACAGGGGGCGCGGGGCTACACCTTC. This sequence joins TRBV7-9 and TRBJ1-2; 8 nucleotides line up with TRBD1. There are 13 residues in the CDR3. Germline V gene lookup returns CDR1 SEHNR and CDR2 FQNEAQ (reference sequence). Germline trimming cut 2 bases from V and 8 bases from J; bases unmatched to any gene: 4.

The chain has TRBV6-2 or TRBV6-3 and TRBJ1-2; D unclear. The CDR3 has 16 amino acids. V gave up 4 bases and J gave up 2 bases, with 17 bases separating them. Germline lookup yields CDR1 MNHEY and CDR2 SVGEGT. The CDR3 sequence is CASSSRDGGRNYGYTF. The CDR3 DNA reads TGTGCCAGCAGTTCCCGGGATGGAGGGCGAAACTATGGCTACACCTTC.

In nucleotides, the CDR3 is TGTGCCTGGAAATCCGGGACAGGGGGTGGTCAGCCCCAGCATTTT. It translates to CAWKSGTGGGQPQHF. The rearrangement joins TRBV30 to TRBJ1-5, with 11 nucleotides matching TRBD1. The CDR3 contains 15 residues. The V gene end was trimmed by 4 bases and the J gene end by 6 bases; junction bases not matched to a gene: 8. The V gene's germline CDR1 is GTSNPN and CDR2 SVGIG (reference sequence).

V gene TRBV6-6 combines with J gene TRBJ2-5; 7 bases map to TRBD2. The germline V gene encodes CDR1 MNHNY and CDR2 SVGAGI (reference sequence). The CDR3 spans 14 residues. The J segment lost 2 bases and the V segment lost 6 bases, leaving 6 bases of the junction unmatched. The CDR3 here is CASRPRAGQETQYF. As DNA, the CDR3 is TGTGCCAGCAGACCCCGAGCGGGACAAGAGACCCAGTACTTC.

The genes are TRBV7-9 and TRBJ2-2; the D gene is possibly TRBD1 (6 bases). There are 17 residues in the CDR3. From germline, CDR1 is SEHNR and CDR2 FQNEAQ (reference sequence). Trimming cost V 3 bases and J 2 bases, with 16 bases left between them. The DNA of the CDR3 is TGTGCCAGCAGCTTTCTTGTAGGGGGTATTAACACCGGGGAGCTGTTTTTT. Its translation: CASSFLVGGINTGELFF. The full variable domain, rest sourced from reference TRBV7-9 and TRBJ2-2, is DTGVSQNPRHKITKRGQNVTFRCDPISEHNRLYWYRQTLGQGPEFLTYFQNEAQLEKSRLLSDRFSAERPKGSFSTLEIQRTEQGDSAMYLCASSFLVGGINTGELFFGEGSRLTVL.

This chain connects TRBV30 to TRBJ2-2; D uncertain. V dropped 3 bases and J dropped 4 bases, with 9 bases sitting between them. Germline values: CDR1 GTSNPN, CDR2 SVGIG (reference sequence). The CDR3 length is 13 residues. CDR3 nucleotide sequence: TGTGCCTGGAGCGCGATCCGCACCGGGGAGCTGTTTTTT. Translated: CAWSAIRTGELFF.

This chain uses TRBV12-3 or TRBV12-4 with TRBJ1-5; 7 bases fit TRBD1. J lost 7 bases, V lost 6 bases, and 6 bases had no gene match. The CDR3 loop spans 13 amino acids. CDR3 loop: CASRPDRVQPQHF. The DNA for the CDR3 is TGTGCCAGCAGACCAGACAGGGTACAGCCCCAGCATTTT.

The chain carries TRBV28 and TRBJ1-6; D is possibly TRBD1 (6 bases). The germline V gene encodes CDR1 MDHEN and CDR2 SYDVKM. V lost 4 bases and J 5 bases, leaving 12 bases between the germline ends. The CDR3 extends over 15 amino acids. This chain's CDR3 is CASSYAGADNSPLHF. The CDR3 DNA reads TGTGCCAGCAGTTACGCAGGGGCTGATAATTCACCCCTCCACTTT.

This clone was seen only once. The CDR3 is CASSPGQGWEKLFF. The CDR3 region has the DNA TGTGCCAGCTCACCCGGACAGGGTTGGGAAAAACTGTTTTTT. The chain couples TRBV18 to TRBJ1-4, with 8 bases that match TRBD1. This CDR3 has 14 amino acids. J gave up 8 bases and V 3 bases, and 5 bases lay outside the gene matches. In germline, CDR1 is KGHSH, CDR2 LQKENI.

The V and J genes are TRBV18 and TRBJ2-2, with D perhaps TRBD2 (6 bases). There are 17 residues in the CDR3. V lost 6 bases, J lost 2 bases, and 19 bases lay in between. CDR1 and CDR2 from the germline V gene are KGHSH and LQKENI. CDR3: CASSLISRGSNTGELFF. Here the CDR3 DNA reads TGTGCCAGCTCCCTAATAAGTCGGGGGTCCAACACCGGGGAGCTGTTTTTT. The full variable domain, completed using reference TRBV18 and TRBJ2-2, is NAGVMQNPRHLVRRRGQEARLRCSPMKGHSHVYWYRQLPEEGLKFMVYLQKENIIDESGMPKERFSAEFPKEGPSILRIQQVVRGDSAAYFCASSLISRGSNTGELFFGEGSRLTVL.

CDR3: CASTPIAGGIYEQYF. CDR3 in DNA: TGTGCCAGTACCCCGATTGCCGGGGGGATCTACGAGCAGTACTTC. The chain recombines TRBV19 with TRBJ2-7; 7 nucleotides match TRBD2. Trimming cost V 7 bases and J 3 bases; bases outside gene matches: 12. CDR1 is LNHDA and CDR2 is SQIVND in the germline V gene (reference sequence). CDR3 length: 15 residues.

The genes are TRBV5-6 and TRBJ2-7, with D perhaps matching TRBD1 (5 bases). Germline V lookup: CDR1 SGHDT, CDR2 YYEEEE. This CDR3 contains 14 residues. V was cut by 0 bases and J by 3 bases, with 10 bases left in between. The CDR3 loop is CASSLGLRVYEQYF. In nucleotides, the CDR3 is TGTGCCAGCAGCTTGGGTCTCAGGGTCTACGAGCAGTACTTC.

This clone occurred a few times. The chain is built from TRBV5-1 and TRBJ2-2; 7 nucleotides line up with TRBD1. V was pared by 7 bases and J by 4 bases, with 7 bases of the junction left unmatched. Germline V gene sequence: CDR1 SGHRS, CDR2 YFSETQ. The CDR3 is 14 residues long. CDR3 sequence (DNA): TGCGCCAGCGAACAGGGGAGCGGCACCGGGGAGCTGTTTTTT. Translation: CASEQGSGTGELFF.

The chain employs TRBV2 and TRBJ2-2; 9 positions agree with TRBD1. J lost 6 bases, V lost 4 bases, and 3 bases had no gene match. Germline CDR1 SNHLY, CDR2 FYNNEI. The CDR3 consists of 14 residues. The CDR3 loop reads CASSGQGGPGELFF. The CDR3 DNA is TGTGCCAGCAGTGGACAGGGGGGTCCCGGGGAGCTGTTTTTT.

The CDR3 protein is CASSELAGDSPLHF. In DNA, the CDR3 is TGTGCCAGCAGTGAATTGGCAGGGGATTCACCCCTCCACTTT. This chain joins TRBV6-1 and TRBJ1-6; D may be TRBD1 (6 bases). V was pared by 2 bases and J by 8 bases, with 10 bases between. Germline loops: CDR1 MNHNS, CDR2 SASEGT. The CDR3 runs to 14 residues.